Each of the 10 T cell receptor beta chains below was sequenced from the same sample in a study of control samples from healthy donors and cancer patients. The assay was immunoSEQ multiplex PCR, and TCRdb's table has in-frame clones only and misses some. The sample contains about 84,000 clones, 84% of which appear only once. The source material was PBMCs. These receptors were obtained from a man between 60 and 75 years old with head and neck cancer.

This chain uses TRBV7-9 with TRBJ1-1, with a weak D call TRBD1 (6 bases). Germline-derived CDR1 and CDR2 are SEHNR and FQNEAQ (reference sequence). Trimming cost V 3 bases and J 6 bases, with 11 bases left between them. The CDR3 is 13 amino acids. CDR3 region: CASSFGGPSEAFF. CDR3 DNA: TGTGCCAGCAGCTTCGGGGGCCCCTCTGAAGCTTTCTTT.

CDR3 nucleotide sequence: TGTGCCAGTAGTCTGCTAGCGGGAGGGCCCTCCTACGAGCAGTACTTC. This translates into CASSLLAGGPSYEQYF. V usage is TRBV19 and J usage is TRBJ2-7; 12 nucleotides match TRBD2. The V gene's germline CDR1 is LNHDA and CDR2 SQIVND (reference sequence). V was pared by 5 bases and J by 0 bases, with 5 bases of the junction left unmatched. CDR3 length: 16 amino acids.

V is TRBV5-6 and J is TRBJ2-1; 10 positions match TRBD2. The CDR3 loop spans 17 amino acids. CDR1 and CDR2 from the germline V gene are SGHDT and YYEEEE. V dropped 5 bases and J dropped 2; count of bases not matched to a gene: 10. The CDR3 is CASRGLASNVAYNEQFF. CDR3 sequence (DNA): TGTGCCAGCAGGGGACTAGCGTCCAATGTTGCCTACAATGAGCAGTTCTTC. The complete variable domain, with remaining parts taken from reference TRBV5-6 and TRBJ2-1, reads DAGVTQSPTHLIKTRGQQVTLRCSPKSGHDTVSWYQQALGQGPQFIFQYYEEEERQRGNFPDRFSGHQFPNYSSELNVNALLLGDSALYLCASRGLASNVAYNEQFFGPGTRLTVL.

The chain joins TRBV7-9 to TRBJ1-1; 8 bases fit TRBD1. The CDR3 covers 19 residues. Germline V lookup: CDR1 SEHNR, CDR2 FQNEAQ (reference sequence). Trimming removed 4 bases from V and 6 bases from J; junction bases left unmatched: 22. Here the CDR3 reads CASSSLTGRQGRGIAEAFF. The CDR3 DNA sequence: TGTGCCAGCAGCTCTTTAACCGGTAGACAGGGGCGGGGGATCGCTGAAGCTTTCTTT. Drawing the rest from reference TRBV7-9 and TRBJ1-1, the complete variable domain is DTGVSQNPRHKITKRGQNVTFRCDPISEHNRLYWYRQTLGQGPEFLTYFQNEAQLEKSRLLSDRFSAERPKGSFSTLEIQRTEQGDSAMYLCASSSLTGRQGRGIAEAFFGQGTRLTVV.

J is TRBJ1-2 and V is TRBV4-2; TRBD1 matches at 7 bases. Germline values: CDR1 LGHNA, CDR2 YNFKEQ. The CDR3 is made up of 14 amino acids. J gave up 5 bases and V 4 bases, and 7 bases lay outside the gene matches. The CDR3 DNA sequence: TGTGCCAGCAGCCCTCCGGGGACAGCTTATGGCTACACCTTC. It is translated as CASSPPGTAYGYTF.

The rearrangement links TRBV19 to TRBJ2-6; 12 positions agree with TRBD2. Per the germline V gene, CDR1 is LNHDA and CDR2 is SQIVND (reference sequence). This CDR3 comprises 15 residues. V lost 7 bases, J lost 12 bases, and 10 bases stayed unmatched. DNA of the CDR3: TGTGCCAGTACCCTGGGGCTAGCGGGAGGGGTCGTCCTGACTTTC. This gives the protein CASTLGLAGGVVLTF.

The chain carries TRBV7-9 and TRBJ1-3; no clear D. The CDR3 is 14 amino acids. Germline CDR1 and CDR2: SEHNR and FQNEAQ (reference sequence). V shed 0 bases and J shed 2 bases, with 5 bases lying between them. The CDR3 region has the DNA TGTGCCAGCAGCTTAGCCGGGGCTGGAAACACCATATATTTT. Amino acids: CASSLAGAGNTIYF.

This clone was detected only a few times. The chain is built from TRBV5-1 and TRBJ2-5; possible D gene TRBD2, 5 bases. Per the germline V gene, CDR1 is SGHRS and CDR2 is YFSETQ. V lost 5 bases and J lost 1, with 15 bases in between. The CDR3 covers 15 residues. CDR3 residues: CASSLTGLPQETQYF. Here the CDR3 DNA reads TGCGCCAGCAGTTTGACGGGGTTACCCCAAGAGACCCAGTACTTC.

This clone was found once. The V call is TRBV5-1, the J call TRBJ1-4, with D possibly TRBD1 on 6 matching bases. The CDR3 loop spans 15 amino acids. In germline, CDR1 is SGHRS, CDR2 YFSETQ. V lost 4 bases and J 4 bases, leaving 14 bases between the germline ends. This CDR3 reads CASSLGGTYNEKLFF. Here the CDR3 DNA reads TGCGCCAGCAGCCTAGGCGGGACATATAATGAAAAACTGTTTTTT. Filled out from reference TRBV5-1 and TRBJ1-4, the complete variable domain reads KAGVTQTPRYLIKTRGQQVTLSCSPISGHRSVSWYQQTPGQGLQFLFEYFSETQRNKGNFPGRFSGRQFSNSRSEMNVSTLELGDSALYLCASSLGGTYNEKLFFGSGTQLSVL.

V and J are TRBV6-5 and TRBJ1-4; no firm D call. The CDR3 has 14 amino acids. V shed 6 bases and J shed 8 bases, with 16 bases lying between them. The germline gives CDR1 MNHEY, CDR2 SVGAGI. In DNA, the CDR3 is TGTGCCAGCAGACTAGGTGGTCTTGGGGAAAAACTGTTTTTT. It is translated as CASRLGGLGEKLFF.